Following are 14 T cell receptor beta chains from one sample sequenced in a study of blood T cell repertoires in COVID-19. Sequencing was performed with immunoSEQ multiplex PCR; in TCRdb, only in-frame clones are kept and a portion is missing. The repertoire consists of fewer than 350,000 clones, with approximately 86% occurring once and the leading ten covering around 4.2%. The source material was peripheral blood. The receptors come from a woman aged 45-65 years with active or convalescent COVID-19.

This chain joins TRBV2 and TRBJ2-5; 7 positions match TRBD2. The V and J ends lost 4 bases and 5 bases, in that order; junction bases with no gene match: 7. The germline CDR1 and CDR2 sequences are SNHLY and FYNNEI. The CDR3 contains 14 residues. The CDR3 sequence: CASSAGGNGETQYF. The CDR3 nucleotides are TGTGCCAGCAGTGCGGGAGGTAATGGGGAGACCCAGTACTTC.

The chain couples TRBV4-1 to TRBJ2-1, with D maybe TRBD2 (6 bases). The CDR3 runs to 15 residues. V lost 2 bases to trimming and J lost 7 bases, with 15 bases between them. Germline V gives CDR1 MGHRA, CDR2 YSYEKL. Written as DNA, the CDR3 is TGCGCCAGCAGCCAACCCGGGACTGGGAGGAATGAGCAGTTCTTC. It encodes CASSQPGTGRNEQFF.

This sequence joins TRBV11-2 and TRBJ2-2; possibly TRBD1 for D (5 bases). The germline gives CDR1 SGHAT, CDR2 FQNNGV. The CDR3 covers 16 residues. V was shortened by 2 bases and J by 6 bases, with 16 bases between the two germline ends. CDR3 sequence: CASSLTLGVRSGELFF. The CDR3 coding sequence is TGTGCCAGCAGCTTAACGCTAGGGGTTCGGTCCGGGGAGCTGTTTTTT.

This rearrangement joins TRBV6-5 to TRBJ2-1; D is perhaps TRBD1 (5 bases). V was shortened by 8 bases and J by 3 bases, with 11 bases between the two germline ends. Germline lookup yields CDR1 MNHEY and CDR2 SVGAGI. The length of the CDR3 is 13 residues. CDR3: CASFDRLYNEQFF. In DNA form, the CDR3 reads TGTGCCAGCTTTGACAGACTCTACAATGAGCAGTTCTTC.

This chain links TRBV7-2 with TRBJ1-2; 7 nucleotides line up with TRBD1. The V and J ends lost 1 base and 3 bases, in that order; junction bases with no gene match: 8. The CDR3 extends over 16 amino acids. CDR1 is SGHTA, CDR2 FQGNSA, per germline. CDR3 in DNA: TGTGCCAGCAGCTTAGGCGCCGGACAGGACTACTATGGCTACACCTTC. The encoded protein is CASSLGAGQDYYGYTF.

This clone was counted a few times. The chain couples TRBV6-1 to TRBJ1-5; D is undetermined. The CDR3 totals 14 residues. Trimming shortened V by 2 bases and J by 5 bases, and 10 bases separated the two germline ends. The germline V gene has CDR1 MNHNS and CDR2 SASEGT. In nucleotides, the CDR3 is TGTGCCAGCAGTGAAAATTCCCCTCATCAGCCCCAGCATTTT. Translating it yields CASSENSPHQPQHF.

The chain has TRBV2 and TRBJ1-2; tentatively, D is TRBD1 (5 bases). The CDR3 is 14 residues long. Germline V gene lookup returns CDR1 SNHLY and CDR2 FYNNEI. The V end lost 2 bases, the J end lost 8 bases, and 15 bases lay between the germline ends. CDR3 DNA sequence: TGTGCCAGCAGTGAAAGGACCGGGTCAGGGGGCTACACCTTC. Translating gives CASSERTGSGGYTF.

The DNA of the CDR3 is TGTGCCAGCAGCTCGCCCATTTACCCGGGACAAGGTATGAACACTGAAGCTTTCTTT. This encodes CASSSPIYPGQGMNTEAFF. The chain has TRBV7-8 and TRBJ1-1; possible D gene TRBD1, 6 bases. Germline values: CDR1 SGHVS, CDR2 FQNEAQ. This CDR3 spans 19 amino acids. Deletions cut 4 bases from V and 0 bases from J, with 24 bases between.

J is TRBJ1-1 and V is TRBV6-5; 7 bases fit TRBD1. The germline CDR1 and CDR2 sequences are MNHEY and SVGAGI. The CDR3 contains 14 residues. Trimming removed 8 bases from V and 3 bases from J; junction bases left unmatched: 9. The chain's CDR3 is CASGWTGAHTEAFF. CDR3 sequence (DNA): TGTGCCAGCGGATGGACAGGCGCTCACACTGAAGCTTTCTTT.

This chain connects TRBV21-1 to TRBJ2-1; the table names TRBD2, a call not compared with the DNA. TRBV21-1 is a listed pseudogene. The CDR3 contains 15 residues. This CDR3 reads CASSKSGSSYNEQFF. CDR3 coding DNA: TGTGCCAGCAGCAAAAGCGGGAGCTCCTACAATGAGCAGTTCTTC.

The chain combines TRBV5-1 with TRBJ2-4; tentatively, D is TRBD2 (5 bases). This CDR3 has 18 amino acids. The germline CDR1 and CDR2 sequences are SGHRS and YFSETQ. Trimming shortened V by 0 bases and J by 3 bases, and 19 bases separated the two germline ends. For the CDR3, the DNA is TGCGCCAGCAGCTTGGACTCACAGCGCTGGCGGGTCAAAAACATTCAGTACTTC. Translation: CASSLDSQRWRVKNIQYF. Looking up the rest from reference TRBV5-1 and TRBJ2-4 gives the full variable domain: KAGVTQTPRYLIKTRGQQVTLSCSPISGHRSVSWYQQTPGQGLQFLFEYFSETQRNKGNFPGRFSGRQFSNSRSEMNVSTLELGDSALYLCASSLDSQRWRVKNIQYFGAGTRLSVL.

This chain joins TRBV5-1 and TRBJ1-6, with 11 bases fitting TRBD1. The CDR3 runs 16 residues. Germline CDR1 reads SGHRS; CDR2 reads YFSETQ. The V and J ends lost 3 bases and 4 bases, in that order; junction bases with no gene match: 3. The DNA of the CDR3 is TGCGCCAGCAGCTACGGGACAGGGGGTTATAATTCACCCCTCCACTTT. Translating gives CASSYGTGGYNSPLHF. Looking up the rest from reference TRBV5-1 and TRBJ1-6 gives the full variable domain: KAGVTQTPRYLIKTRGQQVTLSCSPISGHRSVSWYQQTPGQGLQFLFEYFSETQRNKGNFPGRFSGRQFSNSRSEMNVSTLELGDSALYLCASSYGTGGYNSPLHFGNGTRLTVT.

The rearrangement joins TRBV9 to TRBJ1-4, with 10 bases matching TRBD1. Germline V CDR1 and CDR2: SGDLS, YYNGEE. The CDR3 extends over 16 amino acids. The V and J ends lost 0 bases and 8 bases, in that order; junction bases with no gene match: 7. This chain's CDR3 is CASSVGTGTGEEKLFF. The CDR3 nucleotides read TGTGCCAGCAGCGTAGGAACCGGGACAGGGGAGGAAAAACTGTTTTTT.

The rearrangement joins TRBV5-6 to TRBJ1-2; TRBD1 matches 8 bases. Germline V lookup: CDR1 SGHDT, CDR2 YYEEEE. Trimming took 4 bases from V and 3 from J; bases not matched to a gene: 5. The CDR3 runs to 14 residues. The CDR3 sequence is CASSRTGFDYGYTF. The CDR3 DNA sequence: TGTGCCAGCAGCCGGACAGGGTTTGACTATGGCTACACCTTC.